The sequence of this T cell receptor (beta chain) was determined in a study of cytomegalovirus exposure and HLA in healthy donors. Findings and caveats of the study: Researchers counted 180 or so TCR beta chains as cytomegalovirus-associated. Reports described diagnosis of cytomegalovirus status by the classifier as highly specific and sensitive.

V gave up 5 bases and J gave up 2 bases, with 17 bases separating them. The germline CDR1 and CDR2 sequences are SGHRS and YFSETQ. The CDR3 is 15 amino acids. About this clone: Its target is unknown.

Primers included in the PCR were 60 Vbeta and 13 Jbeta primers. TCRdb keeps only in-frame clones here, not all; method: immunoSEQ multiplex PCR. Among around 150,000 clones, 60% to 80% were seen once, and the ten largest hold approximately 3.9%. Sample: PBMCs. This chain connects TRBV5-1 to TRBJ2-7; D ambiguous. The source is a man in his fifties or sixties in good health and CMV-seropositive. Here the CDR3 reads CASSYDRGFAYEQYF. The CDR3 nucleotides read TGCGCCAGCAGTTACGACCGAGGCTTCGCCTACGAGCAGTACTTC.